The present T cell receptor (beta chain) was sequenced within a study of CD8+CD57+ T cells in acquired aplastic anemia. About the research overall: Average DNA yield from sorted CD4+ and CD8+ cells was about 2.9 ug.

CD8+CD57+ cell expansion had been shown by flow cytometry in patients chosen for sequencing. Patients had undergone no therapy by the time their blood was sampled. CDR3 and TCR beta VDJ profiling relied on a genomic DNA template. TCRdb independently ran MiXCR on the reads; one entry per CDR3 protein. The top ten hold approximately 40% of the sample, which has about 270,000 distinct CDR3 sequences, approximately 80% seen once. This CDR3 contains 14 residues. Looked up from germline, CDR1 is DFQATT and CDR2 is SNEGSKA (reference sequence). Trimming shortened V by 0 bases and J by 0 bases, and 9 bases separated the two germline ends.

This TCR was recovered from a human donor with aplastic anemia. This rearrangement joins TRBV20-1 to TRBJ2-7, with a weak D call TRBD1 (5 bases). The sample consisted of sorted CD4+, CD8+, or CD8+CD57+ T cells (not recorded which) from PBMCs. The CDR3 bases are TGCAGTGCTAGAGACAGGGCCAGCTCCTACGAGCAGTACTTC. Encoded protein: CSARDRASSYEQYF.